The 4 T cell receptor beta chains in this list originate from one sample, sequenced in a study of metastatic and nonmetastatic thyroid tumors (dated by TCRdb to 2018 to 2021). The library relied on PCR. These reads were obtained on an Illumina HiSeq 4000. TCRdb trimmed the raw reads at Q25, called clones with MiXCR and kept productive beta chains. For this sample the table gives more than 50,000 clones, of which approximately 22% were detected only once. The ten largest clones capture about 4% of the sample. None of the patients had been given any treatment before thyroid surgery. Sequencing was done on a sample of blood. Receptor source: a female donor with papillary thyroid cancer or a benign thyroid nodule (not recorded which). Some clones in this sample may be carry-over from other donors' samples.

This clone showed up many times. The chain combines TRBV15 with TRBJ2-5; possible D gene TRBD1, 5 bases. Trimming cost V 5 bases and J 1 base, with 17 bases left between them. CDR1 and CDR2 from the germline V gene are LNHNV and YYDKDF (reference sequence). CDR3 length: 16 amino acids. The CDR3: CATSEPLGQGQETQYF. CDR3 sequence (DNA): TGTGCCACCAGCGAGCCCCTGGGGCAAGGCCAAGAGACCCAGTACTTC.

In regard to this clone: The junction differs from germline at one of its ends, possibly a read error. J is TRBJ2-7 and V is TRBV11-2, with D hard to call. The CDR3 spans 15 residues. The germline V gene has CDR1 SGHAT and CDR2 FQNNGV. The CDR3 DNA sequence: TGTCCCAGCAGCTTATGGGTCGCGAGCTCCTACGAGCAGTACTTC. This gives the protein CPSSLWVASSYEQYF.

This clone was seen repeatedly, ten times or more. CDR3 amino acids: CASSFRLFNTQYF. The CDR3 DNA is TGTGCCAGCAGCTTCAGGCTGTTTAATACGCAGTATTTT. The chain carries TRBV7-2 and TRBJ2-3; D is unresolved. CDR1 and CDR2 (germline): SGHTA, FQGNSA. Trimming left V 3 bases short and J 7 bases short, with 11 bases between. This CDR3 spans 13 amino acids.

The rearrangement uses TRBV15 and TRBJ2-7; 11 bases match TRBD1. CDR1 is LNHNV and CDR2 is YYDKDF in the germline V gene (reference sequence). Germline trimming cut 0 bases from V and 4 bases from J; bases unmatched to any gene: 8. The CDR3 contains 17 residues. The CDR3 region is CATSREGDRGTSYEQYF. CDR3 in DNA: TGTGCCACCAGCAGAGAGGGGGACAGGGGGACCTCATACGAGCAGTACTTC.